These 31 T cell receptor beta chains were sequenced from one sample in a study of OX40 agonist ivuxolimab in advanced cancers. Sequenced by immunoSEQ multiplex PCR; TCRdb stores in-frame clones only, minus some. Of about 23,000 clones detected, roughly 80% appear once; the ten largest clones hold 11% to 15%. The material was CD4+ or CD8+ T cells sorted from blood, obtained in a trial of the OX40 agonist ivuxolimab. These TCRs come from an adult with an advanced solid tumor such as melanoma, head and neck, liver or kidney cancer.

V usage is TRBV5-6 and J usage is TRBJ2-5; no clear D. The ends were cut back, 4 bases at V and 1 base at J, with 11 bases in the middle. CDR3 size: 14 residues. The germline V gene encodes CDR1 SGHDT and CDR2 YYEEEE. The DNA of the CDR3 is TGTGCCAGCAGCCCCGGTGGGCTCCAAGAGACCCAGTACTTC. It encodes CASSPGGLQETQYF.

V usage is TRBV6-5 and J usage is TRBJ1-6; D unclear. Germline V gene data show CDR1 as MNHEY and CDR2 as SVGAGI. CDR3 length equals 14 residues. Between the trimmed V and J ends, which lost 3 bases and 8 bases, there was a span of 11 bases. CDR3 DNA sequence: TGTGCCAGCAGTTATAGAGGGCTGGATTCACCCCTCCACTTT. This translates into CASSYRGLDSPLHF.

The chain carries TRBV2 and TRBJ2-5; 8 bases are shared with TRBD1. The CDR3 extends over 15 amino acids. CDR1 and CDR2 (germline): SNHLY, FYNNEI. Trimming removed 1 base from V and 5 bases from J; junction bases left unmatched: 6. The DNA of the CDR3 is TGTGCCAGCAGTGAAGGGGCAGGGGGCTTGGAGACCCAGTACTTC. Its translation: CASSEGAGGLETQYF. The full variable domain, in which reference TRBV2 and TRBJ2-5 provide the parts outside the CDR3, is EPEVTQTPSHQVTQMGQEVILRCVPISNHLYFYWYRQILGQKVEFLVSFYNNEISEKSEIFDDQFSVERPDGSNFTLKIRSTKLEDSAMYFCASSEGAGGLETQYFGPGTRLLVL.

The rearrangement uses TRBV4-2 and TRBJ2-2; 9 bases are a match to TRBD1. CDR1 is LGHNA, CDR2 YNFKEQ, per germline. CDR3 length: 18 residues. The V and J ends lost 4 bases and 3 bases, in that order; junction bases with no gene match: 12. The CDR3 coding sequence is TGTGCCAGCAGCCCCCGGGACAGGGAAGTAGTGGACACCGGGGAGCTGTTTTTT. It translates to CASSPRDREVVDTGELFF.

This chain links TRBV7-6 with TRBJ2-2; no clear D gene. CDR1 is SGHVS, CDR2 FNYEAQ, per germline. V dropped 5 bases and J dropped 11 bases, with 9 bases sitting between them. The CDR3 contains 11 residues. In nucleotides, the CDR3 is TGTGCCAGCAGCCTGCGTCTAGAGCTGTTTTTT. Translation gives CASSLRLELFF.

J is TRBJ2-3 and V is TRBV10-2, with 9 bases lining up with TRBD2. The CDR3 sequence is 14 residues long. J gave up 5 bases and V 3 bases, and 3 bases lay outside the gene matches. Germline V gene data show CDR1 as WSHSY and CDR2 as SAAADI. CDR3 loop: CASSDAGGGDTQYF. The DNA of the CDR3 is TGCGCCAGCAGTGACGCGGGGGGGGGAGATACGCAGTATTTT.

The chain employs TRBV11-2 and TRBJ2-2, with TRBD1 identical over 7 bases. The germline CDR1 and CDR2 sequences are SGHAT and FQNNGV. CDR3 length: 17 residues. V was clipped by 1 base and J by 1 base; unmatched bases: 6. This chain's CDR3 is CASSLATGVGNTGELFF. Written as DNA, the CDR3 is TGTGCCAGCAGCTTAGCCACAGGGGTGGGGAACACCGGGGAGCTGTTTTTT. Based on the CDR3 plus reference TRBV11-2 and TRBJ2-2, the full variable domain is EAGVAQSPRYKIIEKRQSVAFWCNPISGHATLYWYQQILGQGPKLLIQFQNNGVVDDSQLPKDRFSAERLKGVDSTLKIQPAKLEDSAVYLCASSLATGVGNTGELFFGEGSRLTVL.

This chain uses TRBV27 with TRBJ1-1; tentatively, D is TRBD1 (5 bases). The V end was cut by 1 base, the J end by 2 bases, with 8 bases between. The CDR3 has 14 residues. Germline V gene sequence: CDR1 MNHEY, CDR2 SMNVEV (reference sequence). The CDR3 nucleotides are TGTGCCAGCAGTTTATACAGGTTAAACACTGAAGCTTTCTTT. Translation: CASSLYRLNTEAFF.

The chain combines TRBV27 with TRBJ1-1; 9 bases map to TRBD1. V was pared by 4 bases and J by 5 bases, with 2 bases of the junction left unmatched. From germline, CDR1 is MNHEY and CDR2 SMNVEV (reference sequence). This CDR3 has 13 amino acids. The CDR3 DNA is TGTGCCAGCAGTTCGGACAGGGGAACTGAAGCTTTCTTT. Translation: CASSSDRGTEAFF.

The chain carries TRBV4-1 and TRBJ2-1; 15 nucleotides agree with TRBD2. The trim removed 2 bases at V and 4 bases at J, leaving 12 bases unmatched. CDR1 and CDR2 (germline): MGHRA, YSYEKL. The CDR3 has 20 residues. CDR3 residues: CASSQKFTGLAGGTYNEQFF. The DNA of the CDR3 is TGCGCCAGCAGCCAAAAATTTACGGGACTAGCGGGGGGTACTTACAATGAGCAGTTCTTC.

This chain's CDR3 is CASSFPSTDTQYF. CDR3 in DNA: TGTGCCAGCAGCTTTCCCAGCACAGATACGCAGTATTTT. J is TRBJ2-3 and V is TRBV7-9; D is ambiguous. Germline CDR1 reads SEHNR; CDR2 reads FQNEAQ (reference sequence). Between the trimmed V and J ends, which lost 3 bases and 0 bases, there was a span of 4 bases. This CDR3 comprises 13 residues. Looking up the rest from reference TRBV7-9 and TRBJ2-3 gives the full variable domain: DTGVSQNPRHKITKRGQNVTFRCDPISEHNRLYWYRQTLGQGPEFLTYFQNEAQLEKSRLLSDRFSAERPKGSFSTLEIQRTEQGDSAMYLCASSFPSTDTQYFGPGTRLTVL.

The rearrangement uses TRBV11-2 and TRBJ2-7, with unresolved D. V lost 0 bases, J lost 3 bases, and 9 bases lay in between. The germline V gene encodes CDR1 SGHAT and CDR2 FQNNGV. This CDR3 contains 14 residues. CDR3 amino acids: CASSLDPGIYEQYF. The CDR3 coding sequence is TGTGCCAGCAGCTTAGATCCAGGAATCTACGAGCAGTACTTC.

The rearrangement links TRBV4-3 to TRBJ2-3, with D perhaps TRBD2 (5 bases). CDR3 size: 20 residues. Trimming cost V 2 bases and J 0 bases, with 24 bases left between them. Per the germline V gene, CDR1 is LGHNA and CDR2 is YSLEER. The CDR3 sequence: CASSQSARGLRPHSTDTQYF. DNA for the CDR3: TGCGCCAGCAGCCAATCCGCTCGCGGGTTGCGCCCTCATAGCACAGATACGCAGTATTTT.

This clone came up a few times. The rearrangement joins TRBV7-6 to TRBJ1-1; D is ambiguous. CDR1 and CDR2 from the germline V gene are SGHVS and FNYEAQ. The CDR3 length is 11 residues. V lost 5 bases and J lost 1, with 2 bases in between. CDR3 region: CASSRNTEAFF. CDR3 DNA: TGTGCCAGCAGCCGGAACACTGAAGCTTTCTTT.

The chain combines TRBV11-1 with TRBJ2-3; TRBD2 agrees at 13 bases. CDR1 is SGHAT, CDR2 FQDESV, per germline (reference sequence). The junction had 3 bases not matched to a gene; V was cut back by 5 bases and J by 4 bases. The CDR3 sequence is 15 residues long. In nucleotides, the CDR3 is TGTGCCAGCAGCCCACTAGCGGGGGGGTCAGATACGCAGTATTTT. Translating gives CASSPLAGGSDTQYF.

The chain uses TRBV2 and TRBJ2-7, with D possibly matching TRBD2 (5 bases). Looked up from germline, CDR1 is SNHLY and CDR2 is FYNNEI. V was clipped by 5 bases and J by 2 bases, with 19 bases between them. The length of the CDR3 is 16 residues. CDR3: CASSHPQGEGPYEQYF. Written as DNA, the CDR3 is TGTGCCAGCAGTCACCCCCAAGGCGAGGGCCCCTACGAGCAGTACTTC.

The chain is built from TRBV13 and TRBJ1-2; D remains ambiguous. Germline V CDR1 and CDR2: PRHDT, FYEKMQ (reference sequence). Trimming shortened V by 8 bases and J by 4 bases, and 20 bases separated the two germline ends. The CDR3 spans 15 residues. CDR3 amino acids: CASGSRLSSAYGYTF. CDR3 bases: TGTGCCAGCGGGAGCAGGCTTTCGTCGGCCTATGGCTACACCTTC.

CDR3 region: CASSLSGQGYGYTF. CDR3 DNA: TGTGCCAGCAGCTTATCGGGACAGGGTTATGGCTACACCTTC. The chain is built from TRBV7-6 and TRBJ1-2; 9 nucleotides align to TRBD1. Germline loops: CDR1 SGHVS, CDR2 FNYEAQ. The CDR3 is 14 residues long. Trimming cost V 2 bases and J 5 bases; bases outside gene matches: 3.

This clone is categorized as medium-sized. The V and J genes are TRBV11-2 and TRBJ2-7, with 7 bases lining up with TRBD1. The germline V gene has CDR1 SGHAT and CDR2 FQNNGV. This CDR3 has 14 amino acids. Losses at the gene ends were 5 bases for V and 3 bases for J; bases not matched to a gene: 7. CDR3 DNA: TGTGCCAGCAGCCCCCGACAGGGTAACTACGAGCAGTACTTC. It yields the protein CASSPRQGNYEQYF.

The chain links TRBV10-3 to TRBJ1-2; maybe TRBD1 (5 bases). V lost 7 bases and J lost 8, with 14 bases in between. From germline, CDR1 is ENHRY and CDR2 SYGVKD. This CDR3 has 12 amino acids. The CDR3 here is CAIIGSGRGYTF. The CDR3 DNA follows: TGTGCCATCATCGGATCAGGGAGAGGCTACACCTTC.

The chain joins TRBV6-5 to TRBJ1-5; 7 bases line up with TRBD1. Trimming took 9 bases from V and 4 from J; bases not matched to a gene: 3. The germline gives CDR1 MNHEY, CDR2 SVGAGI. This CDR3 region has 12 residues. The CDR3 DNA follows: TGTGCCAGTGGGGACAGTAATCAGCCCCAGCATTTT. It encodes CASGDSNQPQHF.

In DNA, the CDR3 is TGTGCCAGCAGCTTGTTCGACGCGGCGAGCTCCTATAATTCACCCCTCCACTTT. This sequence encodes CASSLFDAASSYNSPLHF. The chain recombines TRBV7-2 with TRBJ1-6, with no clear D. CDR1 and CDR2 from the germline V gene are SGHTA and FQGNSA. V was pared by 3 bases and J by 0 bases, with 15 bases between. The CDR3 has 18 amino acids.

The CDR3 nucleotides read TGCGCCAGCAGTGAGTCGCTGGGGGTGAACACTGAAGCTTTCTTT. Translated: CASSESLGVNTEAFF. V and J are TRBV10-2 and TRBJ1-1; D may be TRBD1 (5 bases). The V end was cut by 0 bases, the J end by 0 bases, with 8 bases between. This CDR3 spans 15 amino acids. Germline V gene sequence: CDR1 WSHSY, CDR2 SAAADI.

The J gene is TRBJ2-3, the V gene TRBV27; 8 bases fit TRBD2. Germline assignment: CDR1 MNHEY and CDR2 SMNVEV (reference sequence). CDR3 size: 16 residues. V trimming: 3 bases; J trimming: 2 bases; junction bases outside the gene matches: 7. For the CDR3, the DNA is TGTGCCAGCAGTTTTTTAGCGGGGAGGATCACAGATACGCAGTATTTT. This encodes CASSFLAGRITDTQYF.

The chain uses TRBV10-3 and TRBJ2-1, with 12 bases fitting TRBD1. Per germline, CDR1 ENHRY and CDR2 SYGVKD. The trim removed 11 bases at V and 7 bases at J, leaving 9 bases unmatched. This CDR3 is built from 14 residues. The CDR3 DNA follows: TGTGCCGTTCTTCCGGGACAGGGGGCGAATGAGCAGTTCTTC. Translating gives CAVLPGQGANEQFF.

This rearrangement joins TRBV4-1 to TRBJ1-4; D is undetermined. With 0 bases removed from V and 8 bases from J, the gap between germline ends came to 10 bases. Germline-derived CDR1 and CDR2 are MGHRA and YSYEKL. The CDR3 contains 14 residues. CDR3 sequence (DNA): TGCGCCAGCAGCCAAGAACCGGGTTTGGAAAAACTGTTTTTT. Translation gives CASSQEPGLEKLFF.

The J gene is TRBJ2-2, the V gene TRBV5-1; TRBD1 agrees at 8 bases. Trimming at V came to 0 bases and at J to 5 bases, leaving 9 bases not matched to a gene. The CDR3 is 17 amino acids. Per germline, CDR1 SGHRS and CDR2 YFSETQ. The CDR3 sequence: CASSLGRQGARTGELFF. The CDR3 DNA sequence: TGCGCCAGCAGCTTGGGCCGGCAGGGGGCGAGAACCGGGGAGCTGTTTTTT.

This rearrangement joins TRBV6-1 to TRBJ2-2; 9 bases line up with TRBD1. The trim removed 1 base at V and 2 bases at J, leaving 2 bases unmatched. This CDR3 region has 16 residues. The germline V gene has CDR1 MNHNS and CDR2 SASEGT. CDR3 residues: CASSEEDRGNTGELFF. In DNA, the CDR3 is TGTGCCAGCAGTGAAGAGGACAGGGGAAACACCGGGGAGCTGTTTTTT.

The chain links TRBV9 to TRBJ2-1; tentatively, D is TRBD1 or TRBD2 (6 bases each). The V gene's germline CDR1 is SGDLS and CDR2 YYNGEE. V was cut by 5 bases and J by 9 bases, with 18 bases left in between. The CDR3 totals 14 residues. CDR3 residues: CASRGGSPVGEQFF. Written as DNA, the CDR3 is TGTGCCAGCAGGGGGGGCAGTCCTGTGGGTGAGCAGTTCTTC.

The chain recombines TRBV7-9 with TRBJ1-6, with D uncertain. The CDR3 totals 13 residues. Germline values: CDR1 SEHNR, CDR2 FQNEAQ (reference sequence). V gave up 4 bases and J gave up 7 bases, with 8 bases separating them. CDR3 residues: CASSSELNSPLHF. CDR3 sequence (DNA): TGTGCCAGCAGCTCAGAACTGAATTCACCCCTCCACTTT. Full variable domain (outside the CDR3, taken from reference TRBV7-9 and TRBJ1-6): DTGVSQNPRHKITKRGQNVTFRCDPISEHNRLYWYRQTLGQGPEFLTYFQNEAQLEKSRLLSDRFSAERPKGSFSTLEIQRTEQGDSAMYLCASSSELNSPLHFGNGTRLTVT.

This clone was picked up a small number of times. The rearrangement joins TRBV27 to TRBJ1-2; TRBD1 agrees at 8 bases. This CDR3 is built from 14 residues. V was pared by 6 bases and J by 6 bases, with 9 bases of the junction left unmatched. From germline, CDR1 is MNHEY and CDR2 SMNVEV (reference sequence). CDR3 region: CASSPRATGDGYTF. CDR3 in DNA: TGTGCCAGCAGCCCGAGGGCGACAGGGGATGGCTACACCTTC.